One sample yielded the 18 T cell receptor beta chains listed below, sequenced in a study of blood T cell repertoires in COVID-19. The method was immunoSEQ multiplex PCR; TCRdb's version includes in-frame clones alone and lacks a portion of them. The data hold about 240,000 clones, with 87% observed a single time. Sequencing was performed on peripheral blood. These TCRs come from a man aged 55-75 years who had recovered from COVID-19.

V usage is TRBV27 and J usage is TRBJ1-2; the match to TRBD1 covers 9 bases. V was pared by 6 bases and J by 4 bases, with 6 bases of the junction left unmatched. This CDR3 comprises 14 residues. The germline V gene encodes CDR1 MNHEY and CDR2 SMNVEV (reference sequence). In DNA, the CDR3 is TGTGCCAGCAGCAGGGGACAGGGAGGCTATGGCTACACCTTC. It specifies CASSRGQGGYGYTF.

This clone appeared a single time. The V and J genes are TRBV20-1 and TRBJ2-3; D is undetermined. Germline CDR1 is DFQATT and CDR2 is SNEGSKA (reference sequence). The ends were cut back, 3 bases at V and 3 bases at J, with 4 bases in the middle. The CDR3 consists of 11 residues. Here the CDR3 DNA reads TGCAGTGCTAGTCAGACAGATACGCAGTATTTT. It specifies CSASQTDTQYF.

J is TRBJ2-7 and V is TRBV4-1, with 11 nucleotides matching TRBD2. In germline, CDR1 is MGHRA, CDR2 YSYEKL. V trimming: 2 bases; J trimming: 7 bases; junction bases outside the gene matches: 25. The CDR3 runs to 21 residues. The CDR3 bases are TGCGCCAGCAGCCAATCCCAACCAACCACCGGGGCTAGCGGGGGGACGGAGGAGCAGTACTTC. Protein product: CASSQSQPTTGASGGTEEQYF.

This sequence joins TRBV14 and TRBJ1-6, with D uncertain. The germline V gene encodes CDR1 SGHDN and CDR2 FVKESK. CDR3 length equals 16 residues. V dropped 2 bases and J dropped 0 bases, with 8 bases sitting between them. The CDR3 coding sequence is TGTGCCAGCAGCCAAAGTCAGCGCTCCTATAATTCACCCCTCCACTTT. Translating it yields CASSQSQRSYNSPLHF.

A note on this clone: Given a far larger clone just one base away, this is likely a sequencing read error. The chain carries TRBV19 and TRBJ2-2; no definite D call. The CDR3 runs to 13 residues. Germline loops: CDR1 LNHDA, CDR2 SQIVND (reference sequence). Written as DNA, the CDR3 is TGTGCCTGTAGTAATTACGCGGCCGGGGAGCTGTTTTTT. Protein sequence: CACSNYAAGELFF.

CDR3 nucleotide sequence: TGTGCCAGCAGTCTTCCTCCGGGACATAGGAACACTGAAGCTTTCTTT. The encoded protein is CASSLPPGHRNTEAFF. The V gene is TRBV27, the J gene TRBJ1-1, with a tentative D call TRBD1 (6 bases). CDR1 and CDR2 from the germline V gene are MNHEY and SMNVEV (reference sequence). Trimming stripped 5 bases from V and 1 base from J, with 17 bases between. The CDR3 contains 16 residues.

The V call is TRBV27, the J call TRBJ1-2, with D possibly matching TRBD1 (5 bases). The germline CDR1 and CDR2 sequences are MNHEY and SMNVEV (reference sequence). This CDR3 region has 14 residues. V dropped 10 bases and J dropped 4 bases, with 19 bases sitting between them. The CDR3 DNA sequence: TGTGCCACCGGCCCCTTGACAGACATCTATGGCTACACCTTC. Translated: CATGPLTDIYGYTF.

The gene calls are TRBV19 and TRBJ2-1; TRBD1 agrees at 7 bases. CDR1 is LNHDA, CDR2 SQIVND, per germline (reference sequence). The length of the CDR3 is 16 residues. The V and J ends lost 10 bases and 6 bases, in that order; junction bases with no gene match: 18. CDR3: CATASQGRGVRNEQFF. DNA for the CDR3: TGTGCCACCGCATCACAGGGGAGAGGAGTGCGCAATGAGCAGTTCTTC. The full variable domain, completed using reference TRBV19 and TRBJ2-1, is DGGITQSPKYLFRKEGQNVTLSCEQNLNHDAMYWYRQDPGQGLRLIYYSQIVNDFQKGDIAEGYSVSREKKESFPLTVTSAQKNPTAFYLCATASQGRGVRNEQFFGPGTRLTVL.

The chain combines TRBV30 with TRBJ1-2, with TRBD1 matching 7 bases. Germline CDR1 GTSNPN, CDR2 SVGIG (reference sequence). There are 14 residues in the CDR3. V shed 3 bases and J 7 bases; nucleotides not matched to a gene: 11. CDR3 sequence (DNA): TGTGCCTGGAGACCACCGGGACAGATTCGTGGCTACACCTTC. This translates into CAWRPPGQIRGYTF.

V usage is TRBV27 and J usage is TRBJ2-2; TRBD2 matches 8 bases. Germline assignment: CDR1 MNHEY and CDR2 SMNVEV (reference sequence). V was clipped by 3 bases and J by 2 bases; unmatched bases: 8. The CDR3 totals 17 residues. CDR3 in amino acids: CASSFTITSGNTGELFF. The CDR3 nucleotides are TGTGCCAGCAGTTTCACTATCACTAGCGGTAACACCGGGGAGCTGTTTTTT.

The chain carries TRBV19 and TRBJ1-6; 7 bases map to TRBD1. After removal of 6 bases from V and 8 bases from J, the junction contained 7 bases not matched to a gene. Germline loops: CDR1 LNHDA, CDR2 SQIVND (reference sequence). CDR3 length: 14 residues. CDR3 in DNA: TGTGCCAGTAGATGGGACAGACCATATTCACCCCTCCACTTT. Translation gives CASRWDRPYSPLHF.

The chain combines TRBV5-1 with TRBJ2-2; D is unclear. Trimming pared 2 bases from V and 6 bases from J, leaving 8 bases between. The CDR3 has 13 residues. The germline gives CDR1 SGHRS, CDR2 YFSETQ. In nucleotides, the CDR3 is TGCGCCAGCAGCTTCACAGACGCCGGGGAGCTGTTTTTT. Protein product: CASSFTDAGELFF.

The chain combines TRBV29-1 with TRBJ1-5; D might be TRBD1 (5 bases). Germline CDR1 is SQVTM and CDR2 is ANQGSEA. This CDR3 has 12 amino acids. Trimming removed 7 bases at V and 1 base at J, with 8 bases between. The CDR3 sequence: CSAGGSNQPQHF. Written as DNA, the CDR3 is TGCAGCGCTGGGGGGAGCAATCAGCCCCAGCATTTT. The full variable domain, in which reference TRBV29-1 and TRBJ1-5 provide the parts outside the CDR3, is SAVISQKPSRDICQRGTSLTIQCQVDSQVTMMFWYRQQPGQSLTLIATANQGSEATYESGFVIDKFPISRPNLTFSTLTVSNMSPEDSSIYLCSAGGSNQPQHFGDGTRLSIL.

In its sample, this clone was seen a few times. The V and J genes are TRBV6-5 and TRBJ1-6; D perhaps matches TRBD1 (5 bases). Germline CDR1 MNHEY, CDR2 SVGAGI. The CDR3 has 14 residues. V was trimmed by 6 bases and J by 8 bases, leaving 14 bases between them. The CDR3, as DNA: TGTGCCAGCAGGTCGACGGTAGGGGATTCACCCCTCCACTTT. Its protein is CASRSTVGDSPLHF.

For this clone: The same CDR3 is also encoded by other DNA sequences in this sample. V usage is TRBV20-1 and J usage is TRBJ2-7; no clear D gene. Germline-derived CDR1 and CDR2 are DFQATT and SNEGSKA (reference sequence). Trimming shortened V by 2 bases and J by 3 bases, and 5 bases separated the two germline ends. This CDR3 contains 11 residues. The CDR3, as DNA: TGCAGTGCTAGACTCTTCTACGAGCAGTACTTC. Its protein is CSARLFYEQYF.

With regard to this clone: Other DNA sequences within the sample encode an identical CDR3. This chain connects TRBV11-2 to TRBJ2-3, with a possible D match to TRBD2 (6 bases). The CDR3 runs to 15 residues. Trimming removed 6 bases at V and 0 bases at J, with 13 bases between. Germline CDR1 SGHAT, CDR2 FQNNGV. The CDR3 DNA reads TGTGCCAGCAGTCCCGGGACTTCTAGCACAGATACGCAGTATTTT. Encoded protein: CASSPGTSSTDTQYF.

The rearrangement joins TRBV12-3 or TRBV12-4 to TRBJ2-7; 10 positions agree with TRBD1. CDR3 length: 13 residues. The V gene end was trimmed by 7 bases and the J gene end by 7 bases; junction bases not matched to a gene: 7. In DNA form, the CDR3 reads TGTGCCAGCAAGGGGACAGGGGCTCGGGAGCAGTACTTC. This encodes CASKGTGAREQYF.

In its sample, this clone was seen many times. This chain uses TRBV5-6 with TRBJ1-2; D gene uncertain. CDR1 and CDR2 (germline): SGHDT, YYEEEE. The CDR3 length is 15 residues. Trimming cost V 4 bases and J 8 bases, with 21 bases left between them. The CDR3 region is CASSPLALGFGGYTF. As DNA, the CDR3 is TGTGCCAGCAGCCCCTTAGCCCTCGGGTTCGGCGGCTACACCTTC.